This T cell receptor beta chain was profiled in a study of PD-L1 blockade in urothelial cancer. Study at large: Patients began atezolizumab, 1,200 mg intravenously every 3 weeks, in the mid-2010s. Analysis of blood occurred 3 weeks (second dose) and 6 weeks after treatment start. Specimens of blood held a median count of 141,255 T cells.

Assay used: immunoSEQ multiplex PCR; TCRdb lists only in-frame clones, some missing. The sample contains under 100,000 clones, around 80% of which appear only once. Patients were living with locally advanced or metastatic urothelial carcinoma. The source is a man between 70 and 80 years old with urothelial cancer. Sequenced here: PBMCs, sampled around atezolizumab (anti-PD-L1) treatment.

The CDR3 DNA is TGTGCCAGCAGTCGGGAGGGAAGGAGCAATCAGCCCCAGCATTTT. This gives the protein CASSREGRSNQPQHF. The gene calls are TRBV2 and TRBJ1-5; D ambiguous. V dropped 5 bases and J dropped 1 base, with 12 bases sitting between them. CDR1 and CDR2 from the germline V gene are SNHLY and FYNNEI. The CDR3 is 15 amino acids.